This TCR beta chain derives from a study of control samples from healthy donors and cancer patients. Only in-frame clones appear in the TCRdb table, and some are missing; sequencing was by immunoSEQ multiplex PCR. The sample shows roughly 70,000 clones, approximately 80% of them seen only once. Germline CDR1 reads SQVTM; CDR2 reads ANQGSEA. The length of the CDR3 is 12 residues. The V and J ends lost 2 bases and 6 bases respectively, with 10 bases between them. The rearrangement links TRBV29-1 to TRBJ1-2; a weak D match, TRBD1 (5 bases). This TCR derives from a man aged 50-60 years in good health. Sequencing used blood. CDR3: CSVERPGDGYTF. The CDR3 DNA reads TGCAGCGTTGAACGACCGGGGGATGGCTACACCTTC.